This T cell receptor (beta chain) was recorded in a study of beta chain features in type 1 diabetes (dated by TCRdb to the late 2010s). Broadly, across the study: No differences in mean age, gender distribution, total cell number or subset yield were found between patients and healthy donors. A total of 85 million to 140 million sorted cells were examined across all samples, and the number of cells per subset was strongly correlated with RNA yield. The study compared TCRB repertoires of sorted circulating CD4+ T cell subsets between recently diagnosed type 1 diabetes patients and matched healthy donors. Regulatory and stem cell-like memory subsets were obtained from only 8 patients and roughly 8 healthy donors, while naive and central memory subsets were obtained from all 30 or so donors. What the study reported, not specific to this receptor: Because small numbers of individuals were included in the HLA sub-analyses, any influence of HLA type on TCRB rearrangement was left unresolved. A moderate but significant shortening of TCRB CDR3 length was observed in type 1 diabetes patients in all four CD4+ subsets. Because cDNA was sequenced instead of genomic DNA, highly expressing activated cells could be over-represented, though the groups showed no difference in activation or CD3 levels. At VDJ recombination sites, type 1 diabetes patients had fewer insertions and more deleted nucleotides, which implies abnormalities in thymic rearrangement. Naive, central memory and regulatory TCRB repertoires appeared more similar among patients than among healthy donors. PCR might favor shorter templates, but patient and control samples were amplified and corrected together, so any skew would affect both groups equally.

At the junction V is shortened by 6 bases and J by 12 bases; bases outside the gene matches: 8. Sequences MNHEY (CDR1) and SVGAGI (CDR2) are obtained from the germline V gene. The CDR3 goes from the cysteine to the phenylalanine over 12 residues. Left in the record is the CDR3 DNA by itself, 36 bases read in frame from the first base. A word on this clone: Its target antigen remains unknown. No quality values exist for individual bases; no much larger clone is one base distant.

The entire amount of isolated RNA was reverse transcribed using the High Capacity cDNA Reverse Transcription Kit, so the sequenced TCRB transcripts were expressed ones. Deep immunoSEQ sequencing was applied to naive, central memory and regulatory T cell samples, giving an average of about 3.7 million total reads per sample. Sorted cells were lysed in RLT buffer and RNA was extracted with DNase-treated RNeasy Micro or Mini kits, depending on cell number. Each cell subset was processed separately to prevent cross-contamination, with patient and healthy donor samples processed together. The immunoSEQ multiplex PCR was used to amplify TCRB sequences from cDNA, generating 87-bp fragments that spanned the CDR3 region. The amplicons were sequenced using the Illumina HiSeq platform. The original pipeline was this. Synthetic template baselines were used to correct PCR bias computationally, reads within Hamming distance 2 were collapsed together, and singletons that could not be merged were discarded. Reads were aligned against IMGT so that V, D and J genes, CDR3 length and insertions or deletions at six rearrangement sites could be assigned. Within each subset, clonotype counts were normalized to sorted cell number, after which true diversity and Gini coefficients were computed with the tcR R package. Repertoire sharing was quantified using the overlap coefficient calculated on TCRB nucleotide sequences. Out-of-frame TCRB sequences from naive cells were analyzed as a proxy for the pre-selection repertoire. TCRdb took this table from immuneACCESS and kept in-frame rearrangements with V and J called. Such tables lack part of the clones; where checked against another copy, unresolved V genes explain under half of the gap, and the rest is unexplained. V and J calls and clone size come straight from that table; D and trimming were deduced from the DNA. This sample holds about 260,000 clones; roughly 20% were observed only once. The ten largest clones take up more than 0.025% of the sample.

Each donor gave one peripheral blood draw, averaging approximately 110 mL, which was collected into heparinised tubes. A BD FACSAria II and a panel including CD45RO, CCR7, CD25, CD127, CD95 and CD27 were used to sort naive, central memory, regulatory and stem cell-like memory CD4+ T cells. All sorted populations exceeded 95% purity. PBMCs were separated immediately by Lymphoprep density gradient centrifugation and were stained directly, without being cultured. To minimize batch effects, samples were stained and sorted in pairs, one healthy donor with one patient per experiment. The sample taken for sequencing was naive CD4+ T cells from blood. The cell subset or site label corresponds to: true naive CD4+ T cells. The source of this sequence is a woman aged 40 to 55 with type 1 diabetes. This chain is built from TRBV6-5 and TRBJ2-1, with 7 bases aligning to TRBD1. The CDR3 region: CASSRPTGWQFF. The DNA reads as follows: TGTGCCAGCAGCCGACCGACAGGGTGGCAGTTCTTC.